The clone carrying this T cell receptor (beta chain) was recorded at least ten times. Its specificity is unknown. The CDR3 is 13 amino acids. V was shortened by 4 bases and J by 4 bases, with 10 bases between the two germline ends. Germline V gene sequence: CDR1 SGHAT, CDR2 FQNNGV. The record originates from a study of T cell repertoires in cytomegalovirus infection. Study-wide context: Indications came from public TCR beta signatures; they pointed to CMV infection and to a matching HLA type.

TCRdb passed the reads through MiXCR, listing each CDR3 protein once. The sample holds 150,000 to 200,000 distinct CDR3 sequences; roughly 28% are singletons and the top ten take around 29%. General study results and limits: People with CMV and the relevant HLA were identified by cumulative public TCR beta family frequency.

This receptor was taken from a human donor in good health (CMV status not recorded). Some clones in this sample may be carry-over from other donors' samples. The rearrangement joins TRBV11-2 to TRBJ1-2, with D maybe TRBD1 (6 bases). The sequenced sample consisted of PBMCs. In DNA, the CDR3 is TGTGCCAGCAGCTCGGGACAAGGCTATGGCTACACCTTC. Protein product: CASSSGQGYGYTF.